A selection of T cell receptor beta chains follows, all from one sample in a study of T cell repertoires in cytomegalovirus infection. In TCRdb, the reads were re-called with MiXCR into one record per CDR3 protein. The table lists fewer than 1,000,000 distinct CDR3 sequences, 25% to 40% of them singletons. These receptors are not linked to any known antigen. Source: cultured CD8+ T cells from PBMCs, taken from culture after CMV antigen stimulation. The receptor source for this set is a human donor in good health (CMV status not recorded). Some clones in this sample may be carry-over from other donors' samples. CDR3s include the opening cysteine and the closing phenylalanine or tryptophan. The D gene is left open where the match is weak. Rows may omit the clone size; those that give it use once, few, many or a size class.

j_gene,abundance,d_gene,v_gene,len,CDR3aa,CDR3nt
TRBJ2-1,few,TRBD2,TRBV7-9,11,CASSFSGGQFF,TGTGCCAGCAGCTTTAGCGGGGGACAGTTCTTC
TRBJ2-2,.,.,TRBV6-6,16,CASLDREGTAAGELFF,TGTGCCAGCCTGGACAGGGAGGGAACGGCGGCCGGGGAGCTGTTTTTT
TRBJ2-7,.,.,TRBV27,14,CASSLQSPFYEQYF,TGTGCCAGCAGTTTACAGTCCCCATTTTACGAGCAGTACTTC
TRBJ2-4,.,.,TRBV9,13,CASSAGGKNIQYF,TGTGCCAGCAGCGCCGGGGGAAAAAACATTCAGTACTTC
TRBJ2-5,many,.,TRBV5-4,13,CASRSPGEETQYF,TGTGCCAGCCGGTCCCCGGGTGAAGAGACCCAGTACTTC
TRBJ2-3,.,TRBD2,TRBV10-3,14,CAIRSGGATDTQYF,TGTGCCATCAGAAGCGGGGGGGCAACAGATACGCAGTATTTT
TRBJ2-4,.,TRBD1,TRBV6-2/TRBV6-3,16,CASSSGTVSDKNIQYF,TGTGCCAGCAGCTCGGGGACAGTTAGCGACAAAAACATTCAGTACTTC
TRBJ2-5,few,.,TRBV4-2,15,CASSQEGYSRETQYF,TGTGCCAGCAGCCAAGAAGGCTATAGCCGGGAGACCCAGTACTTC
TRBJ2-3,few,TRBD2,TRBV6-2/TRBV6-3,16,CASSYPTSGGGDTQYF,TGTGCCAGCAGTTACCCGACTAGCGGGGGTGGGGATACGCAGTATTTT
TRBJ1-5,.,.,TRBV27,15,CASRRGGGDNQPQHF,TGTGCCAGCAGAAGGGGCGGAGGAGACAATCAGCCCCAGCATTTT